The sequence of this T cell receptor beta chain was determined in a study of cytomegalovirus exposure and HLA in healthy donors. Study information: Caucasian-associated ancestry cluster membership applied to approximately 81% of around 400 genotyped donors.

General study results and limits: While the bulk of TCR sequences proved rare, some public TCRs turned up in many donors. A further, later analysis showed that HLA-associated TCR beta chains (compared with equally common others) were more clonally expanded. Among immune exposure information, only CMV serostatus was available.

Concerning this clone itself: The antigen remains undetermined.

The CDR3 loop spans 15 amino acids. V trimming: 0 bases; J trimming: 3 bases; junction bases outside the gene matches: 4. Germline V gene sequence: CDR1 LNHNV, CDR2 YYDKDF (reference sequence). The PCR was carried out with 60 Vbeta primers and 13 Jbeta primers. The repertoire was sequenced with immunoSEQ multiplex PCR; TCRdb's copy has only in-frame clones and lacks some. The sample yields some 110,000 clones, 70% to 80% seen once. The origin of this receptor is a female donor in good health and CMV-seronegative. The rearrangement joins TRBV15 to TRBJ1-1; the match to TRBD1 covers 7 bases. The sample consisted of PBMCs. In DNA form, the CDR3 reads TGTGCCACCAGCAGAGATCCAGGGGGAGACACTGAAGCTTTCTTT. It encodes CATSRDPGGDTEAFF.